This paragraph covers one TCR delta chain sequence. This clone appeared a few times. It has no known antigen specificity. Translating this DNA gives a protein that differs at residue 19 from the TCRdb one, which belongs to a much larger clone; a read error is likely, and the protein shown is this translation. The data are from a study of gamma-delta T cells after stem cell transplantation (dated by TCRdb to between 2015 and 2016). The library relied on RT-PCR. TCRdb lists the instrument as Illumina MiSeq. Identical DNA sequences were merged into single rows after TCRdb reprocessed the public reads with CATT. The sample table lists around 1,700 delta-chain clones, roughly a sixth of them with a count of one. Roughly 70% of the sample is in the top ten clones. The CDR3 spans 20 residues, from the cysteine through the phenylalanine. The retained sequence is limited to the CDR3, 60 bases, with the frame set at the first base. Looking up the germline V gene yields CDR1 GEAIGNYY and CDR2 EKD.

The sequenced sample consisted of gamma-delta T cells. The chain links TRDV2 with TRDJ1, with 10 bases matching TRDD3. The clonotype was recovered from a human donor. It is not recorded whose cells these are; they may come from a transplant donor. The DNA sequence is given as TGTGCCTGTGACACCGTTTACCAACTCGTGGGGGATACAACGGGCGATAAACTCACCTTT. Its coded protein is CACDTVYQLVGDTTGDKLTF.